This TCR beta chain comes out of a study of cytomegalovirus exposure and HLA in healthy donors. A remark on this clone: Its antigen is not identified.

The validation cohort, a group of more than 100 subjects, included the donors and was separate from the approximately 650-subject first cohort. Clones were read by immunoSEQ multiplex PCR, and TCRdb kept only the in-frame ones, dropping some. The sample shows roughly 270,000 clones, roughly 88% of them seen only once. Study-wide results and limits: A list of around 150 TCR beta chains associated with cytomegalovirus was given.

This CDR3 is 17 amino acids long. V lost 4 bases and J lost 0; bases outside the gene matches: 11. Germline CDR1 is MGHRA and CDR2 is YSYEKL. The clonotype originates from a woman between 18 and 30 years old in good health and CMV-seronegative. The V and J genes are TRBV4-1 and TRBJ2-7, with 8 nucleotides matching TRBD2. The specimen was PBMCs. The CDR3 coding sequence is TGCGCCAGCAGCCGAATAAAAGGCGGGAGGTCCTCCTACGAGCAGTACTTC. Translated: CASSRIKGGRSSYEQYF.